This T cell receptor (beta chain) was sequenced for a study of tumor T cells in aggressive B-cell lymphoma. Using immunoSEQ multiplex PCR, the repertoire was profiled, and TCRdb retains in-frame clones only, with some absent. The sample holds 1,800 or so clones, 94% seen once. CDR1 is SGHNT, CDR2 YYREEE, per germline (reference sequence). The CDR3 is 14 amino acids. Trimming took off 5 bases at V and 8 bases at J, with 19 bases between the two ends. Material for sequencing was tumor tissue. This clonotype was sampled from an adult with diffuse large B cell lymphoma. The gene calls are TRBV5-4 and TRBJ1-2; D possibly corresponds to TRBD1 (6 bases). In DNA, the CDR3 is TGTGCCAGCAGGCTTGGGGGGGCGAGTCGCGGCTACACCTTC. It is translated as CASRLGGASRGYTF. Full variable domain (outside the CDR3, taken from reference TRBV5-4 and TRBJ1-2): ETGVTQSPTHLIKTRGQQVTLRCSSQSGHNTVSWYQQALGQGPQFIFQYYREEENGRGNFPPRFSGLQFPNYSSELNVNALELDDSALYLCASRLGGASRGYTFGSGTRLTVV.